The 20 T cell receptor beta chains reported below all come from one sample, sequenced in a study of T cell changes during pregnancy in multiple sclerosis (dated by TCRdb to the late 2010s). The library was made by the immunoSEQ multiplex PCR assay. This is the immuneACCESS table as TCRdb keeps it, with only in-frame sequences that have V and J called. A part of the clones is gone; compared with another copy, unresolved V genes explain less than half, and the rest is unexplained. The sample table shows 40,000 to 50,000 clones, and roughly 92% are seen once. The ten biggest clones cover approximately 0.41% of the sample. The material was CD4+ T cells from peripheral blood mononuclear cells, obtained in the second trimester of pregnancy. The receptors were gathered from a female donor in good health, enrolled as a control in a pregnancy study.

The genes are TRBV7-2 and TRBJ1-2; TRBD1 matches 7 bases. V shed 4 bases and J 6 bases; nucleotides not matched to a gene: 8. The germline gives CDR1 SGHTA, CDR2 FQGNSA. The CDR3 is 14 amino acids. DNA of the CDR3: TGTGCCAGCAGCTCTAAGGGGACAGTAAATGGCTACACCTTC. This encodes CASSSKGTVNGYTF. Complete variable domain (other parts from reference TRBV7-2 and TRBJ1-2): GAGVSQSPSNKVTEKGKDVELRCDPISGHTALYWYRQSLGQGLEFLIYFQGNSAPDKSGLPSDRFSAERTGGSVSTLTIQRTQQEDSAVYLCASSSKGTVNGYTFGSGTRLTVV.

The chain joins TRBV19 to TRBJ2-3; D possibly corresponds to TRBD2 (5 bases). The CDR3 has 14 residues. Trimming left V 3 bases short and J 3 bases short, with 10 bases between. Germline V gene data show CDR1 as LNHDA and CDR2 as SQIVND (reference sequence). In DNA, the CDR3 is TGTGCCAGTAGTATGAGTAGAGGGACAGATACGCAGTATTTT. This translates into CASSMSRGTDTQYF.

J is TRBJ2-2 and V is TRBV6-1; D is uncertain. V was clipped by 7 bases and J by 4 bases, with 16 bases between them. Germline lookup yields CDR1 MNHNS and CDR2 SASEGT. This CDR3 is 15 amino acids long. The CDR3 loop reads CASIIEAPLTGELFF. The CDR3 DNA follows: TGTGCCAGCATCATAGAGGCCCCCCTCACCGGGGAGCTGTTTTTT.

The chain uses TRBV19 and TRBJ2-5; no clear D gene. This CDR3 region has 15 residues. Trimming shortened V by 4 bases and J by 5 bases, and 17 bases separated the two germline ends. The germline CDR1 and CDR2 sequences are LNHDA and SQIVND (reference sequence). CDR3 residues: CASSRVQFDGETQYF. The CDR3 DNA sequence: TGTGCCAGTAGTAGGGTGCAGTTCGACGGGGAGACCCAGTACTTC.

The chain is built from TRBV5-5 and TRBJ1-1, with unresolved D. V was shortened by 0 bases and J by 5 bases, with 11 bases between the two germline ends. The CDR3 sequence is 14 residues long. The germline V gene has CDR1 SGHKS and CDR2 YYEKEE (reference sequence). CDR3 bases: TGTGCCAGCAGCTTGGGTCTAACGAAAACTGAAGCTTTCTTT. Its protein is CASSLGLTKTEAFF.

The gene calls are TRBV6-5 and TRBJ1-4, with TRBD1 identical over 8 bases. CDR1 is MNHEY and CDR2 is SVGAGI in the germline V gene. The CDR3 totals 16 residues. The V and J ends lost 4 bases and 8 bases, in that order; junction bases with no gene match: 12. CDR3 sequence: CASSSTSRGLGEKLFF. CDR3 coding DNA: TGTGCCAGCAGTTCAACTTCCAGGGGGCTAGGGGAAAAACTGTTTTTT.

This clone was observed a single time. CDR3 protein: CATSARDSEAFF. CDR3 nucleotide sequence: TGTGCCACCAGCGCCCGGGACAGCGAAGCTTTCTTT. The rearrangement uses TRBV15 and TRBJ1-1; 7 bases agree with TRBD1. V lost 5 bases, J lost 8 bases, and 5 bases stayed unmatched. Looked up from germline, CDR1 is LNHNV and CDR2 is YYDKDF (reference sequence). The CDR3 is 12 residues long.

This clone came up once. The V gene is TRBV4-3, the J gene TRBJ2-3; a weak D match, TRBD2 (7 bases). The length of the CDR3 is 16 residues. V was trimmed by 4 bases and J by 4 bases, leaving 18 bases between them. Germline V gene data show CDR1 as LGHNA and CDR2 as YSLEER. CDR3 DNA sequence: TGCGCCAGCAGCCCACAGAGGGGGGCGGGGGCAGATACGCAGTATTTT. Its protein product is CASSPQRGAGADTQYF.

CDR3 residues: CAWSQGGGNNVLTF. CDR3 nucleotide sequence: TGTGCCTGGTCCCAGGGGGGAGGAAACAACGTCCTGACTTTC. The V and J genes are TRBV30 and TRBJ2-6; D is perhaps TRBD1 (7 bases). The CDR3 covers 14 residues. From germline, CDR1 is GTSNPN and CDR2 SVGIG (reference sequence). V was shortened by 5 bases and J by 9 bases, with 17 bases between the two germline ends.

This clone came up once. This chain uses TRBV6-5 with TRBJ2-3; D possibly corresponds to TRBD2 (7 bases). Germline V gene lookup returns CDR1 MNHEY and CDR2 SVGAGI. The CDR3 is 14 residues long. V was clipped by 7 bases and J by 4 bases, with 15 bases between them. The CDR3 loop is CASTHTGGADTQYF. DNA for the CDR3: TGTGCCAGCACCCATACGGGGGGCGCAGATACGCAGTATTTT.

This chain uses TRBV5-4 with TRBJ1-2, with D possibly matching TRBD1 (6 bases). The CDR3 length is 14 residues. CDR1 SGHNT and CDR2 YYREEE come from the germline V gene (reference sequence). V lost 3 bases and J lost 3, with 12 bases in between. In DNA, the CDR3 is TGTGCCAGCAGCTCGTCCGGGACATACTATGGCTACACCTTC. Protein: CASSSSGTYYGYTF. The complete variable domain, with remaining parts taken from reference TRBV5-4 and TRBJ1-2, reads ETGVTQSPTHLIKTRGQQVTLRCSSQSGHNTVSWYQQALGQGPQFIFQYYREEENGRGNFPPRFSGLQFPNYSSELNVNALELDDSALYLCASSSSGTYYGYTFGSGTRLTVV.

This chain links TRBV27 with TRBJ1-2, with D perhaps TRBD1 (5 bases). CDR3 length equals 15 residues. Germline V gene lookup returns CDR1 MNHEY and CDR2 SMNVEV (reference sequence). The V gene lost 3 bases and the J gene lost 4 bases, with 15 bases spanning the gap. CDR3 coding DNA: TGTGCCAGCAGTTTTAGTAGGGGCCAGAGCTATGGCTACACCTTC. Amino acids: CASSFSRGQSYGYTF.

On this clone itself: A read error may account for a junction end that differs from germline. The CDR3 DNA reads as TGTGCCACCAGCGATACAGGGTTTGGAAACATCATATATTTT. It yields the protein CATSDTGFGNIIYF. The chain recombines TRBV15 with TRBJ1-3; tentative D call: TRBD1 (6 bases). Germline-derived CDR1 and CDR2 are LNHNV and YYDKDF (reference sequence). This CDR3 contains 14 residues.

This clone was seen once. V and J are TRBV4-3 and TRBJ2-3; D unresolved. Germline V gene sequence: CDR1 LGHNA, CDR2 YSLEER. The germline V and J ends were trimmed by 0 bases and 3 bases, with 16 bases remaining between them. The CDR3 is 17 residues long. Here the CDR3 reads CASSQEPGPYGTDTQYF. CDR3 sequence (DNA): TGCGCCAGCAGCCAAGAACCGGGTCCCTACGGGACAGATACGCAGTATTTT.

The chain joins TRBV11-2 to TRBJ1-5, with D possibly matching TRBD1 (6 bases). CDR1 and CDR2 from the germline V gene are SGHAT and FQNNGV. The germline V and J ends were trimmed by 1 base and 2 bases, with 9 bases remaining between them. The CDR3 runs to 15 residues. The CDR3 loop is CASSLVPGGNQPQHF. For the CDR3, the DNA is TGTGCCAGCAGCTTAGTTCCAGGGGGCAATCAGCCCCAGCATTTT. Full variable domain (remainder filled in from reference TRBV11-2 and TRBJ1-5): EAGVAQSPRYKIIEKRQSVAFWCNPISGHATLYWYQQILGQGPKLLIQFQNNGVVDDSQLPKDRFSAERLKGVDSTLKIQPAKLEDSAVYLCASSLVPGGNQPQHFGDGTRLSIL.

The V gene is TRBV10-3, the J gene TRBJ1-2; TRBD1 might be the D (5 bases). V was cut by 3 bases and J by 3 bases, with 8 bases left in between. Germline lookup yields CDR1 ENHRY and CDR2 SYGVKD. The CDR3 contains 13 residues. The CDR3 reads CAISEQTDYGYTF. The CDR3 DNA reads as TGTGCCATCAGTGAACAGACAGACTATGGCTACACCTTC.

The V and J genes are TRBV9 and TRBJ2-7; D possibly corresponds to TRBD1 (6 bases). Germline V gene data show CDR1 as SGDLS and CDR2 as YYNGEE. V dropped 3 bases and J dropped 4 bases, with 17 bases sitting between them. The CDR3 sequence is 15 residues long. CDR3 sequence: CASSANHRAQYEQYF. CDR3 coding DNA: TGTGCCAGCAGCGCGAATCACAGGGCCCAGTACGAGCAGTACTTC.

Here the CDR3 DNA reads TGTGCCAGCAGTCCCTCGGGAGAGACCCAGTACTTC. Its translation: CASSPSGETQYF. The V and J genes are TRBV7-9 and TRBJ2-5; D remains unclear. Trimming shortened V by 6 bases and J by 4 bases, and 9 bases separated the two germline ends. Germline CDR1 SEHNR, CDR2 FQNEAQ (reference sequence). CDR3 length: 12 amino acids.

This sequence joins TRBV5-1 and TRBJ2-6, with D uncertain. Trimming took off 4 bases at V and 6 bases at J, with 11 bases between the two ends. CDR1 SGHRS and CDR2 YFSETQ come from the germline V gene. This CDR3 is built from 14 residues. This CDR3 reads CASSPTFAANVLTF. The CDR3 nucleotides read TGCGCCAGCAGCCCGACTTTTGCGGCCAACGTCCTGACTTTC.

The chain uses TRBV30 and TRBJ1-5; 7 bases are a match to TRBD1. Germline CDR1 is GTSNPN and CDR2 is SVGIG (reference sequence). Trimming cost V 3 bases and J 2 bases; bases outside gene matches: 4. The CDR3 extends over 14 amino acids. The CDR3 coding sequence is TGTGCCTGGAGGGGAACAGGGGGCAATCAGCCCCAGCATTTT. Translated: CAWRGTGGNQPQHF. Full variable domain (missing parts from reference TRBV30 and TRBJ1-5): SQTIHQWPATLVQPVGSPLSLECTVEGTSNPNLYWYRQAAGRGLQLLFYSVGIGQISSEVPQNLSASRPQDRQFILSSKKLLLSDSGFYLCAWRGTGGNQPQHFGDGTRLSIL.